This TCR beta chain appears in the sequencing data of a study of T cell responses to AZD1222 COVID-19 vaccine. Study context: Second-dose intervals near 4 or 12 weeks were combined. General study results and limits: Recipients of two AZD1222 doses showed rising Spike-specific TCR breadth and depth. Spike was spanned by vaccine-associated CD4 TCRs, which were dominant at 160-218 and 743-854.

Germline loops: CDR1 MNHEY, CDR2 SVGAGI. Trimming left V 3 bases short and J 4 bases short, with 11 bases between. This CDR3 has 14 amino acids. Libraries were prepared by immunoSEQ multiplex PCR; TCRdb keeps only in-frame clonotypes and omits some of them. This table has over 150,000 clones, more than 75% appearing once. On this clone: Its specificity is unknown.

The material was peripheral blood, obtained on day 0 of AZD1222 vaccination. The genes are TRBV6-5 and TRBJ2-3; TRBD1 is a possible D gene (6 bases). The TCR was taken from an adult in good health. The DNA for the CDR3 is TGTGCCAGCAGTTATTACAGGGTTTCAGATACGCAGTATTTT. Its protein is CASSYYRVSDTQYF.